This entry lists 25 T cell receptor beta chains sequenced from one sample in a study of OX40 agonist ivuxolimab in advanced cancers. TCRdb keeps only in-frame clones here, not all; method: immunoSEQ multiplex PCR. This sample has about 62,000 clones, with around four fifths found just once. The specimen comprised CD4+ or CD8+ T cells sorted from blood, sampled in a trial of the OX40 agonist ivuxolimab. The receptors originated from an adult with an advanced solid tumor such as melanoma, head and neck, liver or kidney cancer.

The V call is TRBV14, the J call TRBJ2-1; 13 nucleotides align to TRBD2. V was pared by 4 bases and J by 6 bases, with 3 bases of the junction left unmatched. The CDR3 has 15 amino acids. Per germline, CDR1 SGHDN and CDR2 FVKESK. Here the CDR3 reads CASSRGTSGVNEQFF. Written as DNA, the CDR3 is TGTGCCAGCAGCCGGGGGACTAGCGGGGTCAATGAGCAGTTCTTC.

This rearrangement joins TRBV14 to TRBJ2-2, with no clear D. Between the trimmed V and J ends, which lost 3 bases and 2 bases, there was a span of 7 bases. This CDR3 region has 14 residues. CDR1 is SGHDN and CDR2 is FVKESK in the germline V gene. CDR3 amino acids: CASSHLLNTGELFF. The CDR3 DNA reads as TGTGCCAGCAGCCATCTTTTAAACACCGGGGAGCTGTTTTTT.

This chain connects TRBV2 to TRBJ2-7, with TRBD2 identical over 10 bases. Trimming at V came to 6 bases and at J to 5 bases, leaving 7 bases not matched to a gene. Germline CDR1 is SNHLY and CDR2 is FYNNEI. The CDR3 runs 14 residues. CDR3: CASRASGSLNEQYF. The CDR3 nucleotides are TGTGCCAGCAGGGCTAGCGGGAGTCTAAACGAGCAGTACTTC.

This clone has just one count. The chain couples TRBV6-1 to TRBJ1-2; the match to TRBD1 covers 7 bases. The CDR3 totals 14 residues. CDR1 and CDR2 (germline): MNHNS, SASEGT. J gave up 4 bases and V 4 bases, and 6 bases lay outside the gene matches. CDR3 protein: CASSGRTGSYGYTF. As DNA, the CDR3 is TGTGCCAGCAGTGGACGGACAGGAAGCTATGGCTACACCTTC.

The rearrangement uses TRBV6-5 and TRBJ2-5; possibly TRBD1 or TRBD2 for D (6 bases each). This CDR3 spans 15 amino acids. V lost 0 bases and J lost 11, with 19 bases in between. CDR1 and CDR2 (germline): MNHEY, SVGAGI. For the CDR3, the DNA is TGTGCCAGCAGTTACTCGGGCGGGACAACGGGGGAGCAGTACTTC. Its translation: CASSYSGGTTGEQYF.

The CDR3 DNA sequence: TGTGCCATCAGTGACCAAACTAGCGGGAGCACAGATACGCAGTATTTT. This codes for CAISDQTSGSTDTQYF. The gene calls are TRBV10-3 and TRBJ2-3; 9 bases are shared with TRBD2. Germline V gene lookup returns CDR1 ENHRY and CDR2 SYGVKD. After removal of 3 bases from V and 0 bases from J, the junction contained 4 bases not matched to a gene. This CDR3 is 16 amino acids long.

Turning to this clone: The germline gene is not matched at one end of the junction; a read error may be the cause. The rearrangement links TRBV7-7 to TRBJ2-1, with 12 positions matching TRBD2. Germline CDR1 SSHAT, CDR2 FNYEAQ (reference sequence). This CDR3 is built from 15 residues. The CDR3, as DNA: TGTGCTAGCAGCTTAGGACTAGCGGGACGAAATGAGCAGTTCTTC. This codes for CASSLGLAGRNEQFF.

The chain links TRBV7-9 to TRBJ1-3; D unresolved. Germline V gives CDR1 SEHNR, CDR2 FQNEAQ (reference sequence). This CDR3 region has 14 residues. Trimming removed 10 bases from V and 3 bases from J, with 16 bases in between. For the CDR3, the DNA is TGTGCCACCCGGGAACCCTCGGGTGGAAACACCATATATTTT. Its protein product is CATREPSGGNTIYF.

The gene calls are TRBV18 and TRBJ1-2; 7 bases match TRBD1. Germline V gives CDR1 KGHSH, CDR2 LQKENI. V was pared by 3 bases and J by 2 bases, with 3 bases of the junction left unmatched. CDR3 length: 14 amino acids. CDR3 region: CASSPWDRNYGYTF. CDR3 nucleotide sequence: TGTGCCAGCTCACCTTGGGACAGAAACTATGGCTACACCTTC.

This rearrangement joins TRBV10-2 to TRBJ1-5, with unresolved D. V lost 8 bases and J 9 bases, leaving 8 bases between the germline ends. Germline V gene sequence: CDR1 WSHSY, CDR2 SAAADI. The CDR3 loop spans 10 amino acids. This CDR3 reads CASPLLPQHF. For the CDR3, the DNA is TGCGCCAGCCCCCTTCTGCCCCAGCATTTT.

The chain couples TRBV21-1 to TRBJ2-7; the table calls TRBD2, which could not be checked here. TRBV21-1 is given as a pseudogene. This CDR3 contains 14 residues. The CDR3 DNA is TGTGCCAGCAGCAAGTACCAGCGGGCCTACGAGCAGTACTTC. Translation gives CASSKYQRAYEQYF.

This clone turned up a few times. V is TRBV5-6 and J is TRBJ2-7, with 7 bases identical to TRBD2. In germline, CDR1 is SGHDT, CDR2 YYEEEE. The CDR3 is 12 residues long. J gave up 6 bases and V 2 bases, and 2 bases lay outside the gene matches. In DNA form, the CDR3 reads TGTGCCAGCAGCTTCCCGGGAGGCGAGCAGTACTTC. This translates into CASSFPGGEQYF.

V is TRBV15 and J is TRBJ2-1; D remains unclear. CDR3 length: 14 residues. CDR1 and CDR2 from the germline V gene are LNHNV and YYDKDF (reference sequence). V was pared by 0 bases and J by 0 bases, with 3 bases between. In DNA, the CDR3 is TGTGCCACCAGCAGAGATTTCTCCTACAATGAGCAGTTCTTC. Translated, it gives CATSRDFSYNEQFF.

This clone was seen just once. The chain carries TRBV4-1 and TRBJ2-4, with TRBD2 as a possible D gene (6 bases). Germline CDR1 and CDR2: MGHRA and YSYEKL. The V and J ends lost 0 bases and 11 bases respectively, with 11 bases between them. The CDR3 totals 13 residues. The CDR3 here is CASSQDVAVVQYF. CDR3 nucleotide sequence: TGCGCCAGCAGCCAAGATGTAGCGGTCGTTCAGTACTTC.

In nucleotides, the CDR3 is TGTGCCAGCAGTTACTCGCCAGGGGTGAACACTGAAGCTTTCTTT. Translating gives CASSYSPGVNTEAFF. This sequence joins TRBV6-5 and TRBJ1-1, with D possibly matching TRBD1 (6 bases). CDR1 and CDR2 (germline): MNHEY, SVGAGI. Trimming cost V 0 bases and J 0 bases, with 8 bases left between them. This CDR3 is built from 15 residues.

The genes are TRBV7-9 and TRBJ2-1; 10 nucleotides match TRBD2. Germline lookup yields CDR1 SEHNR and CDR2 FQNEAQ (reference sequence). The CDR3 totals 16 residues. V trimming: 0 bases; J trimming: 7 bases; junction bases outside the gene matches: 6. CDR3 protein: CASSLAPSGGGNEQFF. Here the CDR3 DNA reads TGTGCCAGCAGCTTAGCGCCTAGCGGGGGCGGGAATGAGCAGTTCTTC. The whole variable domain, remainder taken from reference TRBV7-9 and TRBJ2-1, is DTGVSQNPRHKITKRGQNVTFRCDPISEHNRLYWYRQTLGQGPEFLTYFQNEAQLEKSRLLSDRFSAERPKGSFSTLEIQRTEQGDSAMYLCASSLAPSGGGNEQFFGPGTRLTVL.

This clone appeared a few times. The rearrangement uses TRBV4-3 and TRBJ2-1; D unclear. This CDR3 comprises 15 residues. V lost 0 bases and J 3 bases, leaving 9 bases between the germline ends. Germline V lookup: CDR1 LGHNA, CDR2 YSLEER. The CDR3 region is CASSQDRPSYNEQFF. For the CDR3, the DNA is TGCGCCAGCAGCCAAGATCGGCCTAGCTACAATGAGCAGTTCTTC.

V gene TRBV6-4 combines with J gene TRBJ2-1; a possible D gene is TRBD1 (6 bases). Trimming took off 5 bases at V and 0 bases at J, with 14 bases between the two ends. The CDR3 contains 16 residues. The germline gives CDR1 MRHNA, CDR2 SNTAGT. CDR3 sequence reads: CASSLWTVSSYNEQFF. Here the CDR3 DNA reads TGTGCCAGCAGTCTGTGGACAGTTAGCTCCTACAATGAGCAGTTCTTC.

The chain combines TRBV11-2 with TRBJ2-7; D gene ambiguous. The CDR3 runs to 14 residues. V lost 2 bases and J 2 bases, leaving 10 bases between the germline ends. In germline, CDR1 is SGHAT, CDR2 FQNNGV. In nucleotides, the CDR3 is TGTGCCAGCAGCTTACTGAGGAATACCTACGAGCAGTACTTC. This gives the protein CASSLLRNTYEQYF.

The V and J genes are TRBV28 and TRBJ1-2, with D possibly matching TRBD1 (5 bases). Germline loops: CDR1 MDHEN, CDR2 SYDVKM. The ends were cut back, 6 bases at V and 7 bases at J, with 15 bases in the middle. The CDR3 loop spans 13 amino acids. The CDR3 loop is CASRGGLNGGYTF. The CDR3 nucleotides are TGTGCCAGCAGGGGGGGGTTGAACGGTGGCTACACCTTC.

The chain has TRBV7-9 and TRBJ2-7; unclear D gene. V was trimmed by 2 bases and J by 4 bases, leaving 12 bases between them. CDR1 and CDR2 (germline): SEHNR, FQNEAQ (reference sequence). The length of the CDR3 is 14 residues. CDR3 sequence reads: CASSLSQDGYEQYF. CDR3 DNA sequence: TGTGCCAGCAGCTTATCGCAGGATGGATACGAGCAGTACTTC.

The rearrangement uses TRBV11-3 and TRBJ2-5; perhaps D is TRBD1 or TRBD2 (5 bases each). The germline CDR1 and CDR2 sequences are SGHNT and YENEEA. The germline V and J ends were trimmed by 5 bases and 5 bases, with 15 bases remaining between them. The CDR3 contains 14 residues. CDR3 residues: CASSTFGTSETQYF. CDR3 coding DNA: TGTGCCAGCAGCACCTTCGGGACCTCGGAGACCCAGTACTTC. Drawing the rest from reference TRBV11-3 and TRBJ2-5, the complete variable domain is EAGVVQSPRYKIIEKKQPVAFWCNPISGHNTLYWYLQNLGQGPELLIRYENEEAVDDSQLPKDRFSAERLKGVDSTLKIQPAELGDSAVYLCASSTFGTSETQYFGPGTRLLVL.

The chain joins TRBV7-9 to TRBJ2-1; 7 nucleotides agree with TRBD2. The CDR3 is 17 amino acids. Germline-derived CDR1 and CDR2 are SEHNR and FQNEAQ (reference sequence). Germline trimming cut 1 base from V and 8 bases from J; bases unmatched to any gene: 14. The DNA for the CDR3 is TGTGCCAGCAGCTTAGTGGCCGGTAGCGGGTCTTATTATGAGCAGTTCTTC. It is translated as CASSLVAGSGSYYEQFF.

The chain joins TRBV6-5 to TRBJ1-6, with TRBD1 matching 8 bases. The CDR3 spans 14 residues. Germline V gene lookup returns CDR1 MNHEY and CDR2 SVGAGI. V gave up 6 bases and J gave up 7 bases; unmatched junction bases: 5. The CDR3 here is CASSWTGRNSPLHF. In DNA, the CDR3 is TGTGCCAGCAGCTGGACAGGGAGAAATTCACCCCTCCACTTT.

The chain combines TRBV28 with TRBJ2-3; no clear D gene. The CDR3 is 13 amino acids. V lost 1 base and J lost 4, with 6 bases in between. The germline CDR1 and CDR2 sequences are MDHEN and SYDVKM. The CDR3 DNA sequence: TGTGCCAGCAGTTTATCAGACTCAGATACGCAGTATTTT. It specifies CASSLSDSDTQYF.